This T cell receptor (beta chain) was observed in a study of regulatory T cells in long-lasting Graves disease. Building of the TCR beta libraries involved iRepertoire HTBI primers and Arm-PCR of CDR3 regions. TCRdb recomputed calls from the multiplex PCR reads with MiXCR, one row per CDR3 protein. The table has about 400,000 distinct CDR3 sequences, 15% seen once. Time point specified: newly diagnosed GD, antithyroid drugs for less than 3 months. After RNA was extracted from PBMCs, the TCR library was made from it. The data also belong to a second study, concerning T cells in Graves' hyperthyroidism and ophthalmopathy.

The clonotype originates from a middle-aged woman with Graves disease. Sequenced here: peripheral blood mononuclear cells (PBMCs), sampled at new diagnosis, from a patient treated with antithyroid drugs.

As DNA, the CDR3 is TGTGCCAGCTCACCCCTACCCACAGGGGCGGTCGAGCAGTACTTC. It translates to CASSPLPTGAVEQYF. The J gene is TRBJ2-7, the V gene TRBV18; the match to TRBD1 covers 7 bases. The CDR3 has 15 residues. Trimming took 3 bases from V and 6 from J; bases not matched to a gene: 11. From germline, CDR1 is KGHSH and CDR2 LQKENI.